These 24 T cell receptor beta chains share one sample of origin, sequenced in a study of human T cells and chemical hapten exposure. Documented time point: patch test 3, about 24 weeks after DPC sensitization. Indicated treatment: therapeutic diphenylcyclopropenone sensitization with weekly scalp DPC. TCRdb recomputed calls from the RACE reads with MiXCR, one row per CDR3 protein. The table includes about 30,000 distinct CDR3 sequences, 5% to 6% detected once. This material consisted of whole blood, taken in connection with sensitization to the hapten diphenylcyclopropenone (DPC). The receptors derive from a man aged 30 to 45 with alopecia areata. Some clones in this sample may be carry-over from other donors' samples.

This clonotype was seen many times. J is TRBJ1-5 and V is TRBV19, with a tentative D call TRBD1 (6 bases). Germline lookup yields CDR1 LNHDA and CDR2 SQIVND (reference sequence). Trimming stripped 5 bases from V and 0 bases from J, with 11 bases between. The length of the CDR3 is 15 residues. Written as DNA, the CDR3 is TGTGCCAGTAGTTCAGGGGTTTATAGCAATCAGCCCCAGCATTTT. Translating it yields CASSSGVYSNQPQHF. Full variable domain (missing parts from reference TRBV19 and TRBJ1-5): DGGITQSPKYLFRKEGQNVTLSCEQNLNHDAMYWYRQDPGQGLRLIYYSQIVNDFQKGDIAEGYSVSREKKESFPLTVTSAQKNPTAFYLCASSSGVYSNQPQHFGDGTRLSIL.

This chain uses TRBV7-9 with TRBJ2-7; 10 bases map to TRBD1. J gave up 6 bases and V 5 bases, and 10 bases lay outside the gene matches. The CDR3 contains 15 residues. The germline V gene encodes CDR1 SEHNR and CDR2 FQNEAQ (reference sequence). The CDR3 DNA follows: TGTGCCAGCAGCCAAACCGGGACAGGGGTTGGCGAGCAGTACTTC. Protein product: CASSQTGTGVGEQYF.

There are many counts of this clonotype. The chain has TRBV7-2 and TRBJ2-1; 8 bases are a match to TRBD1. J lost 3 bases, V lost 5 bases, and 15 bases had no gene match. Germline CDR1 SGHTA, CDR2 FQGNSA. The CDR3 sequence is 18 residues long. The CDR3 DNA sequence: TGTGCCAGCAGCAGACCGGGACAGGAGATTTTCCTCTACAATGAGCAGTTCTTC. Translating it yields CASSRPGQEIFLYNEQFF.

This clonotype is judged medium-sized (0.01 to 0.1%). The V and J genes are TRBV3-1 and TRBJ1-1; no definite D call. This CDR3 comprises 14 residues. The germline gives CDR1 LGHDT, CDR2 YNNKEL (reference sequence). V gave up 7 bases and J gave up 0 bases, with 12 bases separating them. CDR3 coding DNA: TGTGCCAGCACCCCTGAGGCTCTGAACACTGAAGCTTTCTTT. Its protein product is CASTPEALNTEAFF.

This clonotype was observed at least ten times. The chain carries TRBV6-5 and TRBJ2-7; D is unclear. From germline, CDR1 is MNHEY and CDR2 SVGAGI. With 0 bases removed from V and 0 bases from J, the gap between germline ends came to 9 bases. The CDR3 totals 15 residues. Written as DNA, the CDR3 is TGTGCCAGCAGTTACTCTCCGGCCGCCTCCTACGAGCAGTACTTC. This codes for CASSYSPAASYEQYF.

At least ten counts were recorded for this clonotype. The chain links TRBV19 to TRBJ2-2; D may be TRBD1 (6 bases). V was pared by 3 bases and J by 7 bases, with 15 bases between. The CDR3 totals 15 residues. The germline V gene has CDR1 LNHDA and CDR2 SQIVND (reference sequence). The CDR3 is CASSIGLGGNGELFF. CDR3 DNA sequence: TGTGCCAGTAGTATTGGCCTAGGGGGAAACGGGGAGCTGTTTTTT.

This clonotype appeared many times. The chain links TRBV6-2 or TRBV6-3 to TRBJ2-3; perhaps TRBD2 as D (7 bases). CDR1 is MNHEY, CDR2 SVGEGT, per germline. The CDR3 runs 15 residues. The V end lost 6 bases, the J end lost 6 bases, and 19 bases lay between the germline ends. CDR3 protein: CASRLASTGMDTQYF. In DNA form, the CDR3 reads TGTGCCAGCAGACTAGCGTCTACAGGGATGGATACGCAGTATTTT.

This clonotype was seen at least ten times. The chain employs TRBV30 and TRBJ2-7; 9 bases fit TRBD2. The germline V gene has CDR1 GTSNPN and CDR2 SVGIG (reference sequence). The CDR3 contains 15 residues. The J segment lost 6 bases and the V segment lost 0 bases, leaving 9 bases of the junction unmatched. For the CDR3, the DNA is TGTGCCTGGAGTGTCGGGAGTGCGGGGGGGTCCGAGCAGTACTTC. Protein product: CAWSVGSAGGSEQYF.

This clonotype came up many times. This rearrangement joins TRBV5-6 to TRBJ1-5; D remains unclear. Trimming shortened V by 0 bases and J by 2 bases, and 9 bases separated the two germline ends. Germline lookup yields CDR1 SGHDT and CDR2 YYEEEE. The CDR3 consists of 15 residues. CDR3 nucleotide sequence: TGTGCCAGCAGCTTGGAGGGTAATGGCAATCAGCCCCAGCATTTT. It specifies CASSLEGNGNQPQHF.

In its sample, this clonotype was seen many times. Written as DNA, the CDR3 is TGTGCCAGTAGTATAGGGAAGCGGACCTACGAGCAGTACTTC. Protein product: CASSIGKRTYEQYF. The J gene is TRBJ2-7, the V gene TRBV19, with D possibly TRBD2 on 5 matching bases. The CDR3 extends over 14 amino acids. CDR1 LNHDA and CDR2 SQIVND come from the germline V gene (reference sequence). V was cut by 1 base and J by 2 bases, with 9 bases left in between.

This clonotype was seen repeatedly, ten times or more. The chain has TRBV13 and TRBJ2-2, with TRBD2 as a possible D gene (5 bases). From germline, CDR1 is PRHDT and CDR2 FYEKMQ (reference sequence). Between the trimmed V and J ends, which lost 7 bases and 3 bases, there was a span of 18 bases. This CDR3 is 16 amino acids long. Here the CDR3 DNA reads TGTGCCAGCACCACTCGCACCCTAGCCTACACCGGGGAGCTGTTTTTT. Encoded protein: CASTTRTLAYTGELFF.

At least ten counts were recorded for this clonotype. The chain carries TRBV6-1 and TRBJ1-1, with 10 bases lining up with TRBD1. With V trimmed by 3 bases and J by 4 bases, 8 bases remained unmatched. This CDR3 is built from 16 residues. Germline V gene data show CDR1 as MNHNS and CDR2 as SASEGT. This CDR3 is CASSDGTGEGGTEAFF. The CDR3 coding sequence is TGTGCCAGCAGTGACGGGACAGGGGAAGGGGGCACTGAAGCTTTCTTT.

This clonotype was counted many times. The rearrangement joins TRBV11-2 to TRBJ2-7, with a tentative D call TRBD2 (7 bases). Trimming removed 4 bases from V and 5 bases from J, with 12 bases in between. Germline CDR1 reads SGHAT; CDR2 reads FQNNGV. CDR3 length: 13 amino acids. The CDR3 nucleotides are TGTGCCAGCAGCTCCGGGGGGCCCAACGAGCAGTACTTC. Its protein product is CASSSGGPNEQYF.

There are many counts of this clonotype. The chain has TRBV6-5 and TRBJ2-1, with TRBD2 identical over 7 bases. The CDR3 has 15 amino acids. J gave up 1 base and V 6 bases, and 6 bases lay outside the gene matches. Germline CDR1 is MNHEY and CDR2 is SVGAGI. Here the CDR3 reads CASRVAGPSYNEQFF. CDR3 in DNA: TGTGCCAGCAGGGTAGCGGGCCCTTCCTACAATGAGCAGTTCTTC.

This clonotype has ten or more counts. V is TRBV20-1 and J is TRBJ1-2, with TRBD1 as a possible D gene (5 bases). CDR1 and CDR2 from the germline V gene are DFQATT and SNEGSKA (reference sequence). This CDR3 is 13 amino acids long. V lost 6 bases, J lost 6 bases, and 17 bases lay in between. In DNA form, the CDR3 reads TGCAGTGCCTACTACCAGGGAATGAATGGCTACACCTTC. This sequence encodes CSAYYQGMNGYTF.

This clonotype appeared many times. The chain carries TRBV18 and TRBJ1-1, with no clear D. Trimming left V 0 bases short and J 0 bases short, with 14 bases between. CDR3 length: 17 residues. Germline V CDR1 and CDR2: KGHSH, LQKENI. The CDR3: CASSPPAARAMNTEAFF. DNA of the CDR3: TGTGCCAGCTCACCACCGGCAGCCCGGGCCATGAACACTGAAGCTTTCTTT. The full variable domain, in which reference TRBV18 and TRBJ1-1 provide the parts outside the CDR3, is NAGVMQNPRHLVRRRGQEARLRCSPMKGHSHVYWYRQLPEEGLKFMVYLQKENIIDESGMPKERFSAEFPKEGPSILRIQQVVRGDSAAYFCASSPPAARAMNTEAFFGQGTRLTVV.

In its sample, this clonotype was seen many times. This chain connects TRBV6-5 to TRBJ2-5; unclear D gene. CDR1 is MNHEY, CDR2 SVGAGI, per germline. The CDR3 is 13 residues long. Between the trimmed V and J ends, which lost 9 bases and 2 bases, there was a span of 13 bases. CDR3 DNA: TGTGCCAGTACGGAGTTGGAACAAGAGACCCAGTACTTC. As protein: CASTELEQETQYF.

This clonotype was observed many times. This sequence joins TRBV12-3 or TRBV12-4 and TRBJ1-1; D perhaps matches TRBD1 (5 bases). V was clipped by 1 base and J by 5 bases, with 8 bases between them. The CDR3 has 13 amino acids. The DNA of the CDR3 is TGTGCCAGCAGTTTAGGGGGCCAAACTGAAGCTTTCTTT. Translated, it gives CASSLGGQTEAFF.

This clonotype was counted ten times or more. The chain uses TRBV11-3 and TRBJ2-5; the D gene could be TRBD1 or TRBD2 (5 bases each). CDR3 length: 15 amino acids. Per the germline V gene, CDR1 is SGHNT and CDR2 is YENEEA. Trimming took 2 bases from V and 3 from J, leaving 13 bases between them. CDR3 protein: CASSLYEVGEETQYF. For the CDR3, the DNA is TGTGCCAGCAGCTTATATGAGGTGGGGGAAGAGACCCAGTACTTC.

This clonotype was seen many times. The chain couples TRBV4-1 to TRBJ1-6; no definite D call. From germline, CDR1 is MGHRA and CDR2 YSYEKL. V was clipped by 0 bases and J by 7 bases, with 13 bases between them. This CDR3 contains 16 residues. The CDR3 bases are TGCGCCAGCAGCCAAGATGCAGTTTCATTGAATTCACCCCTCCACTTT. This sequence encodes CASSQDAVSLNSPLHF.

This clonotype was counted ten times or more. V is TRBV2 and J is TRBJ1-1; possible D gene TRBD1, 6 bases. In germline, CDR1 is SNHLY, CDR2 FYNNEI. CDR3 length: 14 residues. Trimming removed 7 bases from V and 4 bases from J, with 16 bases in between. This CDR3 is CASMNSGVSTEAFF. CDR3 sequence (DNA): TGTGCCAGCATGAACTCAGGGGTTTCCACTGAAGCTTTCTTT.

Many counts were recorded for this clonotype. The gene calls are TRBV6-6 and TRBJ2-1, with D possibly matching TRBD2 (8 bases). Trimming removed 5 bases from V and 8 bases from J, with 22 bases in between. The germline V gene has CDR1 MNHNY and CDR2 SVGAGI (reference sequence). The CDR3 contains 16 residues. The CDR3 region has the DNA TGTGCCAGCAGTCTCGGACTAGCAGGGGGGGGTCATGAGCAGTTCTTC. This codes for CASSLGLAGGGHEQFF.

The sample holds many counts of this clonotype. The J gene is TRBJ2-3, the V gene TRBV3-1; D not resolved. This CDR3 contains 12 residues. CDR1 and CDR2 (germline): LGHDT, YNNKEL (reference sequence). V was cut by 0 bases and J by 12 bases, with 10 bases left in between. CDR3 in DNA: TGTGCCAGCAGCCAAGAGGAGCAATTCCAGTATTTT. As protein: CASSQEEQFQYF.

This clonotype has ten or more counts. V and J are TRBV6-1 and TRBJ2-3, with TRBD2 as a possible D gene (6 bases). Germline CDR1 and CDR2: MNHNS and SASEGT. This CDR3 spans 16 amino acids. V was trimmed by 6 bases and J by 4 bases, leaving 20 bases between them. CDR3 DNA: TGTGCCAGCAGAGCACGCGGGGCGCGAGGGGCAGATACGCAGTATTTT. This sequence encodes CASRARGARGADTQYF.